The 24 T cell receptor beta chains below all came from one sample that was sequenced in a study of T cells in Graves' hyperthyroidism and ophthalmopathy. TCR beta CDR3 region amplification was performed from RNA transcripts. With the HTBI primer set, the TCR CDR3 went through a first round of RT-PCR. TCRdb re-called the multiplex PCR reads with MiXCR, one entry per CDR3 protein. Among approximately 740,000 distinct CDR3 sequences, 13% to 15% were seen once, and the ten largest hold around 9.6%. The specimen was blood. The receptor source for this set is a young woman with Graves' hyperthyroidism.

The rearrangement links TRBV4-3 to TRBJ2-6; D possibly corresponds to TRBD2 (6 bases). The CDR3 covers 17 residues. From germline, CDR1 is LGHNA and CDR2 YSLEER. The V end lost 1 base, the J end lost 4 bases, and 14 bases lay between the germline ends. CDR3 sequence (DNA): TGCGCCAGCAGCCAAGGCCATCGGGGGACCGGGGCCAACGTCCTGACTTTC. It encodes CASSQGHRGTGANVLTF.

This clonotype occurred many times. This rearrangement joins TRBV4-1 to TRBJ2-7; D may be TRBD1 (5 bases). V dropped 1 base and J dropped 2 bases, with 9 bases sitting between them. In germline, CDR1 is MGHRA, CDR2 YSYEKL. The CDR3 extends over 14 amino acids. The CDR3 coding sequence is TGCGCCAGCAGCCAAGTCCAGGGAACCTACGAGCAGTACTTC. Its protein product is CASSQVQGTYEQYF.

This chain links TRBV27 with TRBJ2-7, with a tentative D call TRBD2 (6 bases). CDR1 is MNHEY and CDR2 is SMNVEV in the germline V gene (reference sequence). CDR3 length equals 13 residues. V lost 3 bases and J lost 4, with 10 bases in between. This CDR3 reads CASSFGEAYEQYF. In nucleotides, the CDR3 is TGTGCCAGCAGTTTCGGGGAGGCGTACGAGCAGTACTTC.

In this sample, this clonotype turned up a few times. V gene TRBV12-3 or TRBV12-4 combines with J gene TRBJ1-5, with D unclear. The ends were cut back, 5 bases at V and 4 bases at J, with 12 bases in the middle. The CDR3 length is 14 residues. CDR3 DNA: TGTGCCAGCAGTCGGACTCTTCCGAATCAGCCCCAGCATTTT. It translates to CASSRTLPNQPQHF.

The chain has TRBV27 and TRBJ1-3; 9 bases map to TRBD1. The trim removed 5 bases at V and 0 bases at J, leaving 2 bases unmatched. This CDR3 spans 15 amino acids. CDR1 and CDR2 from the germline V gene are MNHEY and SMNVEV (reference sequence). The CDR3 nucleotides read TGTGCCAGCAGTACGACAGGGGGCTCTGGAAACACCATATATTTT. Protein: CASSTTGGSGNTIYF.

Worth noting for this clonotype: This may come from a read error, since a much larger clone is one base off. The chain recombines TRBV6-1 with TRBJ2-7, with D possibly TRBD1 on 6 matching bases. Germline V gene data show CDR1 as MNHNS and CDR2 as SASEGT. There are 16 residues in the CDR3. Written as DNA, the CDR3 is TGTGTCAGCAGTGAAGTGGGGGCAAGACGTGCCTACGAGCAGTACTTC. Its translation is CVSSEVGARRAYEQYF.

This clonotype showed up many times. The genes are TRBV10-2 and TRBJ2-3; a weak D match, TRBD2 (5 bases). CDR3 length: 19 residues. V dropped 2 bases and J dropped 0 bases, with 21 bases sitting between them. Germline values: CDR1 WSHSY, CDR2 SAAADI. CDR3 bases: TGCGCCAGCAGTGAGAAATATAGGATGAGGGATCCTAGCACAGATACGCAGTATTTT. Amino acid sequence: CASSEKYRMRDPSTDTQYF.

The genes are TRBV7-2 and TRBJ1-5, with TRBD1 matching over 7 bases. Trimming at V came to 2 bases and at J to 6 bases, leaving 4 bases not matched to a gene. Germline lookup yields CDR1 SGHTA and CDR2 FQGNSA. The CDR3 totals 14 residues. DNA of the CDR3: TGTGCCAGCAGCTTACAGGGACAGAGTCAGCCCCAGCATTTT. Amino acid sequence: CASSLQGQSQPQHF.

This clonotype was observed many times. The rearrangement links TRBV20-1 to TRBJ2-1, with 7 bases fitting TRBD2. This CDR3 is built from 19 residues. The V gene's germline CDR1 is DFQATT and CDR2 SNEGSKA (reference sequence). J gave up 0 bases and V 6 bases, and 20 bases lay outside the gene matches. As DNA, the CDR3 is TGCAGTGCCCCGGGGCGGATAGGACTAGGGAAGAGCTCCTACAATGAGCAGTTCTTC. Protein product: CSAPGRIGLGKSSYNEQFF.

This clonotype was seen many times. The V gene is TRBV6-1, the J gene TRBJ1-3, with a tentative D call TRBD1 (6 bases). The V and J ends lost 6 bases and 10 bases respectively, with 19 bases between them. The germline CDR1 and CDR2 sequences are MNHNS and SASEGT. The CDR3 contains 14 residues. CDR3 residues: CASSNGGGTGTIYF. As DNA, the CDR3 is TGTGCCAGCAGCAACGGAGGGGGAACGGGGACCATATATTTT.

Only a few counts were recorded for this clonotype. The rearrangement joins TRBV20-1 to TRBJ2-5; 10 bases line up with TRBD2. Germline lookup yields CDR1 DFQATT and CDR2 SNEGSKA (reference sequence). CDR3 length: 15 amino acids. The junction had 8 bases not matched to a gene; V was cut back by 2 bases and J by 5 bases. The CDR3: CSARPKREGPETQYF. The CDR3 coding sequence is TGCAGTGCTAGACCGAAGCGGGAGGGCCCCGAGACCCAGTACTTC.

This clonotype was seen repeatedly, ten times or more. The J gene is TRBJ1-2, the V gene TRBV6-5; weak D call: TRBD1 (5 bases). Germline lookup yields CDR1 MNHEY and CDR2 SVGAGI. V was clipped by 2 bases and J by 3 bases, with 16 bases between them. The CDR3 loop spans 16 amino acids. As DNA, the CDR3 is TGTGCCAGCAGTTACCGCCGGGACTCGGCCCACTATGGCTACACCTTC. Translating gives CASSYRRDSAHYGYTF.

This clonotype was seen ten or more times. This rearrangement joins TRBV20-1 to TRBJ2-7; 9 bases align to TRBD2. Looked up from germline, CDR1 is DFQATT and CDR2 is SNEGSKA (reference sequence). Losses at the gene ends were 4 bases for V and 4 bases for J; bases not matched to a gene: 5. The length of the CDR3 is 13 residues. The CDR3 DNA sequence: TGCAGTGCTAAAGGCGGGAGGGCTTACGAGCAGTACTTC. Translation gives CSAKGGRAYEQYF.

The chain is built from TRBV30 and TRBJ2-7; D not certain. Germline lookup yields CDR1 GTSNPN and CDR2 SVGIG (reference sequence). V lost 3 bases, J lost 5 bases, and 8 bases lay in between. The CDR3 extends over 11 amino acids. CDR3 in amino acids: CAWSGSHEQYF. DNA of the CDR3: TGTGCCTGGAGCGGCAGCCACGAGCAGTACTTC. The whole variable domain, remainder taken from reference TRBV30 and TRBJ2-7, is SQTIHQWPATLVQPVGSPLSLECTVEGTSNPNLYWYRQAAGRGLQLLFYSVGIGQISSEVPQNLSASRPQDRQFILSSKKLLLSDSGFYLCAWSGSHEQYFGPGTRLTVT.

This chain links TRBV19 with TRBJ2-3; perhaps TRBD2 as D (6 bases). The germline V and J ends were trimmed by 4 bases and 1 base, with 9 bases remaining between them. The CDR3 is 14 amino acids. The germline V gene encodes CDR1 LNHDA and CDR2 SQIVND (reference sequence). CDR3 coding DNA: TGTGCCAGTAGTAATAGCGGTCGCACAGATACGCAGTATTTT. It is translated as CASSNSGRTDTQYF.

The chain carries TRBV7-9 and TRBJ2-5; no firm D call. V was cut by 5 bases and J by 1 base, with 14 bases left in between. The germline CDR1 and CDR2 sequences are SEHNR and FQNEAQ (reference sequence). The CDR3 consists of 15 residues. The CDR3 loop is CASSGFRVRQETQYF. Here the CDR3 DNA reads TGTGCCAGCAGCGGATTCCGGGTCCGCCAAGAGACCCAGTACTTC.

This sequence joins TRBV15 and TRBJ2-1, with 8 bases matching TRBD1. The germline V gene encodes CDR1 LNHNV and CDR2 YYDKDF (reference sequence). Trimming at V came to 0 bases and at J to 7 bases, leaving 5 bases not matched to a gene. The CDR3 spans 15 residues. The CDR3 is CATSRDPDRGNEQFF. The CDR3 DNA reads as TGTGCCACCAGCAGAGATCCCGACAGGGGTAATGAGCAGTTCTTC.

The V and J genes are TRBV20-1 and TRBJ2-1; D might be TRBD1 or TRBD2, each matching 5 bases. Germline CDR1 is DFQATT and CDR2 is SNEGSKA (reference sequence). V lost 1 base and J 3 bases, leaving 16 bases between the germline ends. This CDR3 contains 16 residues. CDR3 in DNA: TGCAGTGCTAGAGTTGGGACGCCACGCGGCTACAATGAGCAGTTCTTC. Protein product: CSARVGTPRGYNEQFF.

This clonotype has more than one count but fewer than ten. This sequence joins TRBV19 and TRBJ1-5; D not certain. Looked up from germline, CDR1 is LNHDA and CDR2 is SQIVND (reference sequence). The length of the CDR3 is 14 residues. The ends were cut back, 1 base at V and 5 bases at J, with 9 bases in the middle. CDR3 nucleotides: TGTGCCAGTAGTATAGGGTGGGTTGATCAGCCCCAGCATTTT. It encodes CASSIGWVDQPQHF.

This clonotype came up a few times. This chain uses TRBV7-8 with TRBJ1-5, with D uncertain. Germline lookup yields CDR1 SGHVS and CDR2 FQNEAQ. The germline V and J ends were trimmed by 1 base and 0 bases, with 22 bases remaining between them. This CDR3 contains 20 residues. CDR3 DNA: TGTGCCAGCAGCTTAGTGCTCTCCACTCCGGGCTTTTATAGCAATCAGCCCCAGCATTTT. Translating gives CASSLVLSTPGFYSNQPQHF.

This clonotype was seen at least ten times. V and J are TRBV11-2 and TRBJ2-7; D remains unclear. The length of the CDR3 is 16 residues. The V and J ends lost 4 bases and 0 bases respectively, with 16 bases between them. From germline, CDR1 is SGHAT and CDR2 FQNNGV. Here the CDR3 reads CASSSYPPTISYEQYF. The DNA for the CDR3 is TGTGCCAGCAGCTCCTACCCTCCTACTATCTCCTACGAGCAGTACTTC.

This clonotype turned up a few times. The J gene is TRBJ1-1, the V gene TRBV6-9; D unclear. V was trimmed by 3 bases and J by 0 bases, leaving 8 bases between them. Germline V gene lookup returns CDR1 MNHGY and CDR2 SVAAGI. CDR3 length equals 14 residues. CDR3 region: CASSYGPLNTEAFF. For the CDR3, the DNA is TGTGCCAGCAGTTACGGCCCGCTGAACACTGAAGCTTTCTTT.

The table lists this clonotype with a few counts. The chain is built from TRBV6-5 and TRBJ2-2; weak D call: TRBD1 (6 bases). The length of the CDR3 is 14 residues. CDR1 is MNHEY, CDR2 SVGAGI, per germline. Trimming removed 2 bases at V and 6 bases at J, with 10 bases between. The CDR3 spells CASSYTAGAGELFF. In DNA form, the CDR3 reads TGTGCCAGCAGTTACACCGCAGGGGCCGGGGAGCTGTTTTTT.

Concerning this clonotype: A read error may explain this, as a much larger clone is one base away. The chain recombines TRBV3-1 with TRBJ2-3, with D perhaps TRBD1 (5 bases). This CDR3 comprises 13 residues. Germline CDR1 and CDR2: LGHDT and YNNKEL (reference sequence). The chain's CDR3 is CASSRQGSDAQYF. In DNA, the CDR3 is TGTGCCAGCAGCAGGCAGGGATCAGATGCGCAGTATTTT.